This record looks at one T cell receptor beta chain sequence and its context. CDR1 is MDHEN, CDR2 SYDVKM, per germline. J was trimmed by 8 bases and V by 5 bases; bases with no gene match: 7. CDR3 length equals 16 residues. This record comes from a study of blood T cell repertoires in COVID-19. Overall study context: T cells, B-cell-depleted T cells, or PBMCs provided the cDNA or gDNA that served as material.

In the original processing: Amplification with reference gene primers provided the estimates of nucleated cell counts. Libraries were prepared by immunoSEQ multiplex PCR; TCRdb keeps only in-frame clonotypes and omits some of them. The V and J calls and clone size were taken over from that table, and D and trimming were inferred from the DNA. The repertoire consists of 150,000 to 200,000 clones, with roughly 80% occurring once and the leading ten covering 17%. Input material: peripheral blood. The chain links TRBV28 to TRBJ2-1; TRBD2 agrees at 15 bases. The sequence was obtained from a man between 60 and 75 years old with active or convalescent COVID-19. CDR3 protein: CASSLGLAGGVDEQFF. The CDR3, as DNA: TGTGCCAGCAGTCTGGGACTAGCGGGAGGAGTCGATGAGCAGTTCTTC. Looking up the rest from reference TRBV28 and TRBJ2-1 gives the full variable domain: DVKVTQSSRYLVKRTGEKVFLECVQDMDHENMFWYRQDPGLGLRLIYFSYDVKMKEKGDIPEGYSVSREKKERFSLILESASTNQTSMYLCASSLGLAGGVDEQFFGPGTRLTVL.